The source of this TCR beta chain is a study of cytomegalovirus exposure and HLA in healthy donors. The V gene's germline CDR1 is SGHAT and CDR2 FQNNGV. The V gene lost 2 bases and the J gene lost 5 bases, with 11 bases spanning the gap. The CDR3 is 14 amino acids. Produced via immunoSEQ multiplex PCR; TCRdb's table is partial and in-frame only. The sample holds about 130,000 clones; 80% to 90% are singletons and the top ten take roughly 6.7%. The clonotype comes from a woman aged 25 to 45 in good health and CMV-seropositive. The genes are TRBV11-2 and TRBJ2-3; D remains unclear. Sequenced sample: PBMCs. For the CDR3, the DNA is TGTGCCAGCAGCTTATTCTTTAGCCTAGATACGCAGTATTTT. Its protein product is CASSLFFSLDTQYF.